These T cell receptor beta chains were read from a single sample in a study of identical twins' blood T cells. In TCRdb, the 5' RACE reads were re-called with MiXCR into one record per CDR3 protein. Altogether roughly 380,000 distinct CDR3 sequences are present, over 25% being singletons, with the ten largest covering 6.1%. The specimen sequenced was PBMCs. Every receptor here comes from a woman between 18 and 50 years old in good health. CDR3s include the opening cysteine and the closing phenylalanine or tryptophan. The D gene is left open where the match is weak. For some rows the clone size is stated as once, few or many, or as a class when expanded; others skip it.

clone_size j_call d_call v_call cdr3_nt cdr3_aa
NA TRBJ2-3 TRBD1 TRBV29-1 TGCAGCGCCATGGGACAGGGGATAGTTTTGCAGTATTTT CSAMGQGIVLQYF
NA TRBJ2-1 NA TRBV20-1 TGCAGTGCTAGAGATCCCGGACAAGGGATTGAGCAGTTCTTC CSARDPGQGIEQFF
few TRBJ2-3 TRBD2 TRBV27 TGTGCCAGCAGTTTAAGGCCCATAGCGGGGGTTTCAGATACGCAGTATTTT CASSLRPIAGVSDTQYF
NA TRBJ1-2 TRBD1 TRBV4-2 TGTGCCAGCAGCCAATCAATCCGGGACAGAGTTTACTATGGCTACACCTTC CASSQSIRDRVYYGYTF
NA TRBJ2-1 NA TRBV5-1 TGCGCCAGCAGCTTGGGACAGGATAGGAGTGAGCAGTTCTTC CASSLGQDRSEQFF
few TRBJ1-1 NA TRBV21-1 TGTGCCAGCAGAGGGTCCAGGGGGAATTTCAACACTGAAGCTTTCTTT CASRGSRGNFNTEAFF
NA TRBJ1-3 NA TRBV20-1 TGCAGTGCGGGAGGACAGACTGGAAACACCATATATTTT CSAGGQTGNTIYF
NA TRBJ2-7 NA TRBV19 TGTGCCAGTCTCGACAGGACCTTTGAAAACTACGAGCAGTACTTC CASLDRTFENYEQYF
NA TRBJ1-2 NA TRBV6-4 TGTGCCAGCAGTGCCGAGGTCTCTAACTATGGCTACACCTTC CASSAEVSNYGYTF
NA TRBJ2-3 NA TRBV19 TGTGCCAGTAGCCCTCAGCGGAACACAGATACGCAGTATTTT CASSPQRNTDTQYF
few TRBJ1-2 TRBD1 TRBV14 TGTGCCAGCAGCCAAGAATCCGGACAGGCTTATGGCTACACCTTC CASSQESGQAYGYTF
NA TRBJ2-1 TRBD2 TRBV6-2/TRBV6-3 TGTGCCAGCAGTCCCCGGTATAGCGGGATATGCAATGAGCAGTTCTTC CASSPRYSGICNEQFF
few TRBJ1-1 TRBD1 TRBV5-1 TGCGCCAGCAGCTTGGGGAACAGGGGACGAGAAGCTTTCTTT CASSLGNRGREAFF
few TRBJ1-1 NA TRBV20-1 TGCAGTGCTAGTAGAACAGTGAACACTGAAGCTTTCTTT CSASRTVNTEAFF
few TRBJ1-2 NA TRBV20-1 TGCAGTGCTAGGCATAGTAGGGTGTTCTATGGCTACACCTTC CSARHSRVFYGYTF
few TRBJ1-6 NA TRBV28 TGTGCCAGCTGTGCGGGGGGATCAGGACACCCCACGAACTTT CASCAGGSGHPTNF
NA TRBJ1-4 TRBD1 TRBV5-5 TGTGCCAGCAGCTTGTCGCGTGGACAGGGGTTTCAGTTTGAAAAACTGTTTTTT CASSLSRGQGFQFEKLFF
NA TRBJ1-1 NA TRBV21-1 TGTGCCAGCAGCAAAGGGACAGGGGAAGGAGCTGAAGCTTTCTTT CASSKGTGEGAEAFF
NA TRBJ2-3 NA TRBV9 TGTGCCAGCAGCGTCAGGGGGGGAAGTGCTAGCACAGATACGCAGTATTTT CASSVRGGSASTDTQYF
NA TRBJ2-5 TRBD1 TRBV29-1 TGCAGCGTTGAAGATTATGACAGGGCTGAGACCCAGTACTTC CSVEDYDRAETQYF
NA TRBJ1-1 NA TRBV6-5 TGTGCCAGCAGAACCTCGGACTTATTTAACACTGAAGCTTTCTTT CASRTSDLFNTEAFF
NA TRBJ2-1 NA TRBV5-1 TGCGCCAGCAGCCAACGACTAGGGAACGAGAATGAGCAGTTCTTC CASSQRLGNENEQFF
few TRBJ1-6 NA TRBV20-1 TGCAGTGCTGGCGGACAGAGCTCCTATAATTCACCCCTCCACTTT CSAGGQSSYNSPLHF
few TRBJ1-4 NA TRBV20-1 TGCAGTGCTAGAGATAGGGTGGGAGGGGGTGGAAGATCGGGAAAACTGTTTTTT CSARDRVGGGGRSGKLFF
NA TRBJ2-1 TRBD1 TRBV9 TGTGCCAGCAGCTCCACCCCAGGGGGAGAGCAGTTCTTC CASSSTPGGEQFF
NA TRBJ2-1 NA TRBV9 TGTGCCAGCAGCGCTGGAGCGGGTGAGCAGTTCTTC CASSAGAGEQFF
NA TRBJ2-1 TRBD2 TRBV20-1 TGCAGTGTTCGCGGGGGGCCCAACCAGCAGTTCTTC CSVRGGPNQQFF
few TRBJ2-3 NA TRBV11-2 TGTGCCAGCAGCCCACAACCGTTGGGTACGCAGTATTTT CASSPQPLGTQYF